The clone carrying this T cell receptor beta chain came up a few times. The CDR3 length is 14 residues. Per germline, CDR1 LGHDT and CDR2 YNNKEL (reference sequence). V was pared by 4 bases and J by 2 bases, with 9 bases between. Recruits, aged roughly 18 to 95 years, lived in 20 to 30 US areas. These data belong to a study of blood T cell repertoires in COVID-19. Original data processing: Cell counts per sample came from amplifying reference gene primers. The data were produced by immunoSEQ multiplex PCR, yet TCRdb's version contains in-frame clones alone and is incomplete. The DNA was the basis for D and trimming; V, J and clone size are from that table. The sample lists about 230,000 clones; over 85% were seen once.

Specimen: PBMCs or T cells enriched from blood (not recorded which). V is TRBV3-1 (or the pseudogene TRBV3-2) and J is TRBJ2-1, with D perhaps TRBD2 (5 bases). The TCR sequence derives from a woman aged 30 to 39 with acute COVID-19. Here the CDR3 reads CASSPLEAYNEQFF. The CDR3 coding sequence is TGTGCCAGCAGCCCCTTGGAGGCCTACAATGAGCAGTTCTTC.